Listed below are T cell receptor beta chains from one sample, sequenced in a study of identical twins. TCRdb itself ran the 5' RACE reads through MiXCR, one entry per CDR3 protein. Of around 1.7 million distinct CDR3 sequences in the sample, less than 40% were seen once. The sequencing input was cord blood. The receptors shown here come from a newborn girl in good health. The CDR3 runs from the conserved cysteine through the conserved F or W.

J,V,length,CDR3
TRBJ1-5,TRBV4-2,15,CASSRIDRGNQPQHF
TRBJ1-6,TRBV27,13,CASRDRQGSPLHF
TRBJ1-4,TRBV25-1,16,CASSEYRGPTNEKLFF
TRBJ2-1,TRBV7-6,12,CVSSPAYNEQFF
TRBJ2-7,TRBV9,15,CASSLGGGGSYEQYF
TRBJ2-5,TRBV3-1,12,CASKGLVETQYF
TRBJ2-4,TRBV25-1,14,CASSEWGAKNIQYF
TRBJ2-7,TRBV29-1,12,CRAGVSYYEQYF
TRBJ2-5,TRBV12-3/TRBV12-4,17,CASSLTGWTSYQETQYF
TRBJ2-1,TRBV11-2,14,CASSLVVSRGEQFF
TRBJ2-7,TRBV12-3/TRBV12-4,15,CASSLRGTISYEQYF
TRBJ2-3,TRBV20-1,14,CSAGTSSLADTQYF
TRBJ1-5,TRBV7-8,18,CASSFFGSETGSNQPQHF
TRBJ2-4,TRBV4-1,14,CASSHPGQGPIQYF
TRBJ1-2,TRBV20-1,13,CSARLGSNYGCTF
TRBJ1-6,TRBV28,15,CASSSPQLYNSPLHF
TRBJ2-7,TRBV6-6,14,CASSYPGQTYEQYF
TRBJ2-3,TRBV6-5,15,CASSGMTSGIDTQYF
TRBJ2-5,TRBV12-3/TRBV12-4,17,CASSLAGLALGEETQYF
TRBJ1-2,TRBV5-1,17,CASSLNTVRTVPYGYTF
TRBJ2-3,TRBV28,15,CASSRASGSTDTQYF
TRBJ2-1,TRBV4-2,19,CASSQDRVPLAGAYNEQFF
TRBJ2-1,TRBV5-1,17,CASSIRLAGGLYNEQFF
TRBJ2-2,TRBV6-6,15,CASCQTSGRTGELFF
TRBJ2-1,TRBV6-5,15,CASSYSTPRRYEQFF
TRBJ2-3,TRBV28,15,CASSFFLSPPDTQYF
TRBJ2-2,TRBV12-3/TRBV12-4,17,CASSLLTSGTNTGELFF
TRBJ2-6,TRBV10-1,16,CASSDTGSSGANVLTF
TRBJ2-6,TRBV5-1,19,CASSLARQGIYSGANVLTF
TRBJ2-3,TRBV5-5,16,CASSLAGGLFTDTQYF
TRBJ1-1,TRBV25-1,12,CASSESGLEAFF
TRBJ1-2,TRBV7-9,15,CASSSYRDRDRGYTF
TRBJ1-1,TRBV20-1,15,CSARVRALMNTEAFF